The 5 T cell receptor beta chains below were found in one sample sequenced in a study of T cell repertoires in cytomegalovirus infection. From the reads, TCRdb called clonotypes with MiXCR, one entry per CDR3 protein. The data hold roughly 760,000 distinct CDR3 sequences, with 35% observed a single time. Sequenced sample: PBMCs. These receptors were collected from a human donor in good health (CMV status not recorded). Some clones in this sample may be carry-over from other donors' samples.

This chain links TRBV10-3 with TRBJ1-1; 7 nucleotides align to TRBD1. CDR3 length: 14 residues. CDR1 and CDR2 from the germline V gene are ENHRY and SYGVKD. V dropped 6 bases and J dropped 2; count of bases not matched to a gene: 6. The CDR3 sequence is CAISPGQINTEAFF. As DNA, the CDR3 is TGTGCCATCAGCCCGGGACAGATAAACACTGAAGCTTTCTTT.

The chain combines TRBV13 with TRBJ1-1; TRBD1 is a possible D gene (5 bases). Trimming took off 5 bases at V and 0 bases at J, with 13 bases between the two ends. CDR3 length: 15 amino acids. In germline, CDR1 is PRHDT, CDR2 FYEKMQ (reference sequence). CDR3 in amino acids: CASSVQQQVNTEAFF. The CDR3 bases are TGTGCCAGCAGCGTACAACAACAGGTGAACACTGAAGCTTTCTTT.

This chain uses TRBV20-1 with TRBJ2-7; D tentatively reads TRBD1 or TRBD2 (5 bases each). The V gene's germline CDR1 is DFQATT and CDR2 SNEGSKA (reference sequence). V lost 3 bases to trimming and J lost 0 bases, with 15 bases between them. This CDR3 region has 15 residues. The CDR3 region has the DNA TGCAGTGCTAGGGGGGACGGCTCCTACTCCTACGAGCAGTACTTC. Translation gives CSARGDGSYSYEQYF.

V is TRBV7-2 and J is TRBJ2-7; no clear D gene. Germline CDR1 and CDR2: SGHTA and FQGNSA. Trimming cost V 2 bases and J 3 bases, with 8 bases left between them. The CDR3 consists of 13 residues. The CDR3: CASSLTNFYEQYF. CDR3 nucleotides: TGTGCCAGCAGCTTAACAAATTTCTACGAGCAGTACTTC.

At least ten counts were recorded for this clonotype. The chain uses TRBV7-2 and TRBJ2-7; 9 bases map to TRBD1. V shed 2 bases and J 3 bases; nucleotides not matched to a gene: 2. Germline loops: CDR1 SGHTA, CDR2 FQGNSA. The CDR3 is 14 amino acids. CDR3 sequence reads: CASSLSDRGYEQYF. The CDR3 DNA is TGTGCCAGCAGCTTATCGGACAGGGGCTACGAGCAGTACTTC.